A selection of T cell receptor beta chains follows, all from one sample in a study of control samples from healthy donors and cancer patients. Sequencing was performed with immunoSEQ multiplex PCR; in TCRdb, only in-frame clones are kept and a portion is missing. The data show almost 90,000 clones, with about 84% seen just once and more than 2% held by the top ten. Sequencing used blood. All receptors derive from a woman aged 40 to 50 in good health. Both conserved end residues are part of each CDR3.

v_call cdr3_aa
TRBV3-1/TRBV3-2 CASSRGGIGYEQYF
TRBV30 CAWSRGVSNEKLFF
TRBV3-1/TRBV3-2 CASSQVGTGGSGGYTF
TRBV28 CASSLDRYGYTF
TRBV6-5 CASSYSITVSKNIQYF
TRBV6-6 CASSYSYSPGDEQFF
TRBV7-8 CASSLVPRQRRTEAFF
TRBV30 CAWSVWTRGDSYNEQFF
TRBV7-9 CASSSEGDRAFF
TRBV6-6 CASSSSTQGYEQYF
TRBV5-4 CASAGLHEQYF
TRBV12-3/TRBV12-4 CASRPTGNTEAFF
TRBV5-6 CASSLANRAGHEQYF
TRBV30 CAWSNGQPLAKNIQYF
TRBV7-2 CASSFLTGGGEAFF